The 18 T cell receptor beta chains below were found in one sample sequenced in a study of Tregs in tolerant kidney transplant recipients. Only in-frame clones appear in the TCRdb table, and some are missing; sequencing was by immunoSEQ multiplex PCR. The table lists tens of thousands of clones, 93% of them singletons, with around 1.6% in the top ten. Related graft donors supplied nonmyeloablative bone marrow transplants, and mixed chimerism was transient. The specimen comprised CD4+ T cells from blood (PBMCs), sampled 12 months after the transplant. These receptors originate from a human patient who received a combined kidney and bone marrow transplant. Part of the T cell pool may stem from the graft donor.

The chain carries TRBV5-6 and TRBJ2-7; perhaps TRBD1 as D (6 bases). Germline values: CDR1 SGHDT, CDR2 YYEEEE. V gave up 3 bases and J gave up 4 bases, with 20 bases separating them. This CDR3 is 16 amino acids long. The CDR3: CASSSLWGQGLYEQYF. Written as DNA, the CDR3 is TGTGCCAGCAGCTCCCTGTGGGGCCAGGGGCTGTACGAGCAGTACTTC.

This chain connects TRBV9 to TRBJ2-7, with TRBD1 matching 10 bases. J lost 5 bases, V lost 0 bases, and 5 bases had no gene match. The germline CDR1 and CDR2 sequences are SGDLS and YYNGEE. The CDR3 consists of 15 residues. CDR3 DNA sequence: TGTGCCAGCAGCGTAGCCGACAGGGGGCCGCACGAGCAGTACTTC. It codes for CASSVADRGPHEQYF.

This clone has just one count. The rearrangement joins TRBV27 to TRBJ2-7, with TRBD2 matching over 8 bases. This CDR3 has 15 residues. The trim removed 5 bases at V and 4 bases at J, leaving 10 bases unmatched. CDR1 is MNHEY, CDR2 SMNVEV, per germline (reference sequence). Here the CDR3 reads CASSRSGGLRYEQYF. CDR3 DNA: TGTGCCAGCAGTAGGTCGGGGGGGCTTCGTTACGAGCAGTACTTC.

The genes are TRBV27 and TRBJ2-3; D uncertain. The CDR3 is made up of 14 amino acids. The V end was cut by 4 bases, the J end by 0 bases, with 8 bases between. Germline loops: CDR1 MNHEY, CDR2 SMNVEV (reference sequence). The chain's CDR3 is CASSSLTSTDTQYF. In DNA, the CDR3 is TGTGCCAGCAGTTCCTTAACTAGCACAGATACGCAGTATTTT.

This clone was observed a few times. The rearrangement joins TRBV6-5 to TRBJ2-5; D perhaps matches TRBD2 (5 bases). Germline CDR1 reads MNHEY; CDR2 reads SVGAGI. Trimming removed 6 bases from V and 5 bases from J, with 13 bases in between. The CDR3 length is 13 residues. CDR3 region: CASRYSVSETQYF. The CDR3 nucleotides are TGTGCCAGCAGATATAGCGTGTCGGAGACCCAGTACTTC.

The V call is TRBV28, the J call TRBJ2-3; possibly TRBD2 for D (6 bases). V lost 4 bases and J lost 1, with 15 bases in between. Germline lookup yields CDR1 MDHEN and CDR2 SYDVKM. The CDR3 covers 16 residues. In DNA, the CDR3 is TGTGCCAGCAGTTCCTCCGGGGGTGCGGGCACAGATACGCAGTATTTT. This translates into CASSSSGGAGTDTQYF.

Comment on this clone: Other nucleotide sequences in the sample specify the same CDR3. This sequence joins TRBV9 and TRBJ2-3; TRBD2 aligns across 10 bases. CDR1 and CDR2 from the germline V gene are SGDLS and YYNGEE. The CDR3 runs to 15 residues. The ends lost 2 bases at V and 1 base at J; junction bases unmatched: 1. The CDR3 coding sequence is TGTGCCAGCAGCGTCGGGACTAGCGGCACAGATACGCAGTATTTT. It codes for CASSVGTSGTDTQYF. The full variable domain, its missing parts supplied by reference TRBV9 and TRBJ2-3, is DSGVTQTPKHLITATGQRVTLRCSPRSGDLSVYWYQQSLDQGLQFLIQYYNGEERAKGNILERFSAQQFPDLHSELNLSSLELGDSALYFCASSVGTSGTDTQYFGPGTRLTVL.

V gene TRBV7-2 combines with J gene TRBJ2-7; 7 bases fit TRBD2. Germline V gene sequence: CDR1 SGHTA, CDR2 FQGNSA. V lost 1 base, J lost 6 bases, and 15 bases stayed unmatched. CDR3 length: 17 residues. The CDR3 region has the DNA TGTGCCAGCAGCTTAGAAGGGACTACCATAGGGCTGATCGAGCAGTACTTC. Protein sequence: CASSLEGTTIGLIEQYF.

This chain's CDR3 is CASSVVQGGQETQYF. The CDR3 nucleotides are TGTGCCAGCAGCGTAGTACAGGGGGGGCAAGAGACCCAGTACTTC. The chain uses TRBV9 and TRBJ2-5; TRBD1 might be the D (8 bases). Looked up from germline, CDR1 is SGDLS and CDR2 is YYNGEE. The V end was cut by 0 bases, the J end by 2 bases, with 11 bases between. The CDR3 covers 15 residues.

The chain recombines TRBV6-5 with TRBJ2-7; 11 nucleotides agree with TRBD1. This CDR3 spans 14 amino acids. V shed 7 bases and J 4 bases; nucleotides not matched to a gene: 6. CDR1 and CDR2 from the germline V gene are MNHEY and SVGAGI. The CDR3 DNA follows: TGTGCCAGCACTAGGACAGGGGGCGAATACGAGCAGTACTTC. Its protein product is CASTRTGGEYEQYF.

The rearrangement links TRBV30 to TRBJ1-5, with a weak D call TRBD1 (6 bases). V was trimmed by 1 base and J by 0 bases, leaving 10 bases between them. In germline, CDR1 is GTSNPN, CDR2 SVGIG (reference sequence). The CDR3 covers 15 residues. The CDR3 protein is CAWSGGPASNQPQHF. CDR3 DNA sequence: TGTGCCTGGAGTGGGGGGCCGGCTAGCAATCAGCCCCAGCATTTT.

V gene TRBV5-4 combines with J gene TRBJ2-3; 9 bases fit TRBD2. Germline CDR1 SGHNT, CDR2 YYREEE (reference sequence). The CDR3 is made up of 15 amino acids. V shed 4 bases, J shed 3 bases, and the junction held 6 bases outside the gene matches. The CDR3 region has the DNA TGTGCCAGCAGCCCGCGGGGGGGGATTACAGATACGCAGTATTTT. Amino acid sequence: CASSPRGGITDTQYF. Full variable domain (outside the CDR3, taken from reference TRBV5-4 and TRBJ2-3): ETGVTQSPTHLIKTRGQQVTLRCSSQSGHNTVSWYQQALGQGPQFIFQYYREEENGRGNFPPRFSGLQFPNYSSELNVNALELDDSALYLCASSPRGGITDTQYFGPGTRLTVL.

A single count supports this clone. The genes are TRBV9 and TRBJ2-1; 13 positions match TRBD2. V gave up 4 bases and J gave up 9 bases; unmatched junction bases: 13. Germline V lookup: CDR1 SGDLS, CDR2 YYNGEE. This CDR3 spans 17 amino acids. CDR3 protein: CASSSPIRTSGSFEQFF. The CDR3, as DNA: TGTGCCAGCAGCTCCCCGATCCGGACTAGCGGGAGCTTTGAGCAGTTCTTC.

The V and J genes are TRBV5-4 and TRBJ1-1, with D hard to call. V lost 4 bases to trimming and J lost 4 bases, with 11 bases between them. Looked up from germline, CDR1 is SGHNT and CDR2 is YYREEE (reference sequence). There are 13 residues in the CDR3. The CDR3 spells CASSPPRSTEAFF. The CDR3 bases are TGTGCCAGCAGCCCCCCGAGAAGCACTGAAGCTTTCTTT.

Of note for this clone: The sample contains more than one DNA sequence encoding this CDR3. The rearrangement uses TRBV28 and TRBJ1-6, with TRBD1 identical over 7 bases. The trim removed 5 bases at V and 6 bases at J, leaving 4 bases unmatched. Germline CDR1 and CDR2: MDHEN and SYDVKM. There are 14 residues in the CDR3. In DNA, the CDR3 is TGTGCCAGCAGTCGGGACAGTGTTAATTCACCCCTCCACTTT. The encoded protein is CASSRDSVNSPLHF.

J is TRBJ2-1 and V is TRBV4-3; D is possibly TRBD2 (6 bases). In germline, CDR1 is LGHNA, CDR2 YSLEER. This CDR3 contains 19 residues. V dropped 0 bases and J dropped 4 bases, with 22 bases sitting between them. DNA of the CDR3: TGCGCCAGCAGCCAAGATCCAGGGAGTAGCGGCCAAGGGTACAATGAGCAGTTCTTC. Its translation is CASSQDPGSSGQGYNEQFF.

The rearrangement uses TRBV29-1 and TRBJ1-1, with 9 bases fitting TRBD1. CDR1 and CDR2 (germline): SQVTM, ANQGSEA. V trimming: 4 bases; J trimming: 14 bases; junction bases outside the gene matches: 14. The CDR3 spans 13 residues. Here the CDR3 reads CSVALDRGGVGFF. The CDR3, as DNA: TGCAGCGTTGCTCTAGACAGGGGGGGGGTTGGGTTCTTT.

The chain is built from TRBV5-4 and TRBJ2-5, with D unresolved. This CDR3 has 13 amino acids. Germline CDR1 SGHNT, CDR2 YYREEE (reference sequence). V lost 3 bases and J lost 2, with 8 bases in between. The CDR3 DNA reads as TGTGCCAGCAGCTCAATAGAACAAGAGACCCAGTACTTC. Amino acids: CASSSIEQETQYF.